This TCR beta chain was sequenced in a study of T cell responses to AZD1222 COVID-19 vaccine. Study outcomes and limitations: At study baseline, merely five or six AZD1222 recipients were seropositive. Spike as a whole was targeted by vaccine-associated CD4 TCRs, dominant at 160-218 and 743-854. Vaccination with two AZD1222 doses was followed by a rise in Spike-specific TCR breadth and depth.

Comments on this clone: Its antigen is not known.

Assay: immunoSEQ multiplex PCR; the TCRdb copy retains only in-frame clones and omits some. The table includes 150,000 to 200,000 clones, 80% to 90% detected once. The CDR3 totals 12 residues. V was pared by 4 bases and J by 11 bases, with 14 bases between. Germline assignment: CDR1 SGHTA and CDR2 FQGNSA. The TCR comes from an adult who received the AZD1222 COVID-19 vaccine. The chain links TRBV7-2 to TRBJ1-1, with a tentative D call TRBD1 (6 bases). The sequencing used peripheral blood, collected 28 days after the second AZD1222 dose. CDR3 bases: TGTGCCAGCAGCTACGGACAGCGGACGGCTTTCTTT. This encodes CASSYGQRTAFF.